These 2 T cell receptor beta chains were all obtained from the same sample, sequenced in a study of regulatory T cells in long-lasting Graves disease (dated by TCRdb to 2020 to 2023). The sample's time point label, in plain terms: newly diagnosed GD, antithyroid drugs for less than 3 months. RNA was extracted from PBMCs in TRIzol for both TCR sequencing and RNA sequencing. Libraries were prepared through multiplex PCR. The run used an Illumina HiSeq 4000. iRepertoire HTBI primers and Arm-PCR amplification of CDR3 regions were used to construct TCR beta libraries. TCRdb reanalyzed the raw reads on its own, using fastp at Q25 for trimming and MiXCR for clone calling, and kept in-frame beta chains. Every entry covers one CDR3 protein and lists the most common genes and DNA from its rows. A total of under 250,000 distinct CDR3 sequences appear in this sample, 15% to 20% of them only once. 12% of the sample is in the top ten clones.

Separately, the same data were catalogued under a study of T cells in Graves' hyperthyroidism and ophthalmopathy.

The sample in question was peripheral blood mononuclear cells (PBMCs), obtained at new diagnosis, from a patient treated with antithyroid drugs. These receptors all come from a woman aged 25 to 39 with Graves disease. Donor details come from another sample of the same person, matched by shared clones.

There are many counts of this clonotype. This chain connects TRBV10-3 to TRBJ2-7; 11 positions agree with TRBD1. Germline CDR1 is ENHRY and CDR2 is SYGVKD. The CDR3 contains 17 residues. With 3 bases clipped from V and 3 bases from J, the junction kept 10 bases outside the gene matches. The CDR3 sequence: CAISDGGTGGYNYEQYF. The CDR3 coding sequence is TGTGCCATCAGTGATGGGGGGACAGGGGGATATAACTACGAGCAGTACTTC.

This clonotype was observed at least ten times. The V call is TRBV27, the J call TRBJ1-2; TRBD1 might be the D (6 bases). The CDR3 has 16 amino acids. Trimming left V 6 bases short and J 2 bases short, with 19 bases between. Germline V gene sequence: CDR1 MNHEY, CDR2 SMNVEV (reference sequence). The CDR3 sequence is CASSLTSGTRNYGYTF. As DNA, the CDR3 is TGTGCCAGCAGCCTAACCTCCGGGACACGCAACTATGGCTACACCTTC.